The rows below give T cell receptor beta chains drawn from one sample of a study of CD8+CD57+ T cells in acquired aplastic anemia. TCRdb re-analysed the reads in MiXCR, keeping a single row per CDR3 protein. The sample contains about 190,000 distinct CDR3 sequences, roughly half of which appear only once. Specimen: sorted CD4+, CD8+, or CD8+CD57+ T cells (not recorded which) from PBMCs. All receptors derive from a human donor with aplastic anemia. Each CDR3 is given with its conserved first and last residue. Each record gives: D gene, V gene, clone size, J gene, CDR3 DNA, CDR3 protein. The D gene is left open where the match is weak. Size values are once, few and many counts, or a class for expanded clones, and some rows have none.

>-|TRBV7-9|-|TRBJ1-1
TGTGCCAGCAGCTTGGACGGGGCGCCTGAAGCTTTCTTT
CASSLDGAPEAFF
>TRBD1|TRBV15|many|TRBJ2-5
TGTGCCACCAGCCTCAGGGGGGAGACCCAGTACTTC
CATSLRGETQYF
>-|TRBV10-3|-|TRBJ2-7
TGTGCCATCAGTGAGTACACAGACTACGAGCAGTACTTC
CAISEYTDYEQYF
>-|TRBV10-3|few|TRBJ1-6
TGTGCCATCAGTGGGGCCGGTAATAATTCACCCCTCCACTTT
CAISGAGNNSPLHF
>TRBD1|TRBV20-1|-|TRBJ2-7
TGCAGTGCCAGCAGCTCCCTTGGGGCAGGGGGCTACGAGCAGTACTTC
CSASSSLGAGGYEQYF
>-|TRBV5-6|many|TRBJ1-2
TGTGCCAGCAGCTTGTCGAGGACATCGGGGGGCTACACCTTC
CASSLSRTSGGYTF
>-|TRBV5-1|many|TRBJ2-6
TGCGCCAGCACCCCGGGGGGGGCCAACGTCCTGACTTTC
CASTPGGANVLTF
>-|TRBV5-1|few|TRBJ1-2
TGCGCCAGCACCCTGGGATCTGGCACCCCTTCTAACTATGGCTACACCTTC
CASTLGSGTPSNYGYTF
>-|TRBV10-3|-|TRBJ1-2
TGTGCCATCAGTGAGTCGGCAGCTTACTTCTATGGCTACACCTTC
CAISESAAYFYGYTF
>TRBD1|TRBV9|many|TRBJ1-2
TGTGCCAGCAGCCCCCGGGACAGCTCTTATGGCTACACCTTC
CASSPRDSSYGYTF
>-|TRBV6-5|-|TRBJ1-3
TGTGCCAGCAGTTACAGATCACCCTCTGGAAACACCATATATTTT
CASSYRSPSGNTIYF
>TRBD2|TRBV2|-|TRBJ2-1
TGTGCCAGCAGTCTTAGCGGGAGGTATGAGCAGTTCTTC
CASSLSGRYEQFF
>TRBD1|TRBV7-9|-|TRBJ1-6
TGTGCCAGCAGCTTAGCGGGAGGGGGCTATTCACCCCTCCACTTT
CASSLAGGGYSPLHF
>TRBD2|TRBV7-6|-|TRBJ2-5
TGTGCCAGCAGCTTCAGTAGCGGGCAAGAGACCCAGTACTTC
CASSFSSGQETQYF
>-|TRBV2|-|TRBJ1-1
TGTGCCAGCAGTGTTGGCAGGTTCCCCTTCACTGAAGCTTTCTTT
CASSVGRFPFTEAFF
>TRBD2|TRBV7-3|once|TRBJ2-7
TGTGCCAGCAGCGAAACTAGCGGGAGGACCTACGAGCAGTACTTC
CASSETSGRTYEQYF
>-|TRBV4-1|-|TRBJ1-1
TGCGCCAGCAGCCAACTTACCCCAACGGTGAACACTGAAGCTTTCTTT
CASSQLTPTVNTEAFF
>-|TRBV20-1|-|TRBJ2-7
TGCAGTGCTCCGGGGGCAGGGGGAGATACGCAGTACTTC
CSAPGAGGDTQYF
>TRBD2|TRBV10-3|-|TRBJ2-7
TGTGCCATCAGGGAGGGAAGCGGGGGCTCCTACGAGCAGTACTTC
CAIREGSGGSYEQYF
>-|TRBV19|many|TRBJ1-2
TGTGCCAGTACCCCGGGACAAAAAGATAACTATGGCTACACCTTC
CASTPGQKDNYGYTF
>-|TRBV11-2|-|TRBJ2-7
TGTGCCAGCAGGTTATCCCCCTACAAGGACAACGAGCAGTACTTC
CASRLSPYKDNEQYF
>-|TRBV10-2|-|TRBJ1-5
TGCGCCAGCAGTAAAGATTCACGCAATCAGCCCCAGCATTTT
CASSKDSRNQPQHF
>-|TRBV7-9|-|TRBJ1-6
TGTGCCAGCAGCACTGGACAGCTCTCACCCCTCCACTTT
CASSTGQLSPLHF
>-|TRBV6-1|-|TRBJ1-1
TGTGCCAGCAGTGTCTACAGTTACACTGAAGCTTTCTTT
CASSVYSYTEAFF
>TRBD1|TRBV25-1|-|TRBJ2-5
TGTGCCAGCAGTGAGACAGGGGGAGGGCAAGAGACCCAGTACTTC
CASSETGGGQETQYF
>-|TRBV7-9|many|TRBJ1-3
TGTGCCAGCAGCCTCACGGTCGACACCATATATTTT
CASSLTVDTIYF
>-|TRBV24-1|-|TRBJ2-3
TGTGCCACCAGTGATGCCGTCACAGATACGCAGTATTTT
CATSDAVTDTQYF
>-|TRBV12-3/TRBV12-4|once|TRBJ2-7
TGTGCCAGCAAAAAGGAGACGGGCGAGCAGTACTTC
CASKKETGEQYF
>TRBD2|TRBV7-9|many|TRBJ2-7
TGTGCCAGCAGCTTAAGAGACCTAGCGGACGAGCAGTACTTC
CASSLRDLADEQYF
>-|TRBV25-1|-|TRBJ2-1
TGTGCCAGCACTCCTCTCAGCGGCGGTCTCCGGTACAATGAGCAGTTCTTC
CASTPLSGGLRYNEQFF
>TRBD1|TRBV20-1|few|TRBJ1-6
TGCAGTGCTAGAGATCACGGGGACAGGACTTCACCCCTCCACTTT
CSARDHGDRTSPLHF
>-|TRBV7-6|-|TRBJ2-7
TGTGCCAGCAGCCCTCTGGACGGCTCCTACGAGCAGTACTTC
CASSPLDGSYEQYF
>-|TRBV24-1|few|TRBJ2-1
TGTGCCACCAGTGATTTTACGGGGAAGCAGTTCTTC
CATSDFTGKQFF